This T cell receptor (beta chain) comes out of a study of long-term antiretroviral therapy in people with HIV (dated by TCRdb to 2022 to 2024). In terms of the full investigation: The earliest samples were collected roughly a decade before the 2015 WHO recommendation for immediate ART, at a time when ART was usually postponed until CD4 counts fell. About 35% of the 30 participants with HIV were female. A retrospective serial study tested whether changes in peripheral blood TRB repertoire composition and diversity were associated with ART initiation and durable HIV suppression. No cross-contamination during QIAcube processing was seen in test extractions of a monoclonal T-cell line run alongside 33 polyclonal samples. The cohort contributed under 200 cryopreserved PBMC samples from fewer than 35 adults with confirmed HIV infection, collected serially over a mean of around 6 years (range 1-12). Summary of the overall study and its limitations: Samples dated from the mid-2000s to the late 2010s, and the ART regimens used may be less effective than current ones. A significant increase in TRB diversity was found to be associated with ART initiation, although TRB diversity was observed to remain significantly below that of transplant donor controls even after long-term ART. Because cell numbers in pre-ART samples were limited, unsorted PBMC were profiled instead of sorted CD4+ and CD8+ T cells. Because PBMC availability was limited, only the TCR beta chain was sequenced, with no alpha chain pairing. The repertoire was dominated across all time points by expanded TRB clones identified before ART initiation, although this dominance was seen to fluctuate and to decrease in many PLHIV after ART. Inferences about post-ART repertoire changes were limited because no data were available on ART adherence, viral resistance or therapy changes. CDR3 length ranges in HIV repertoires were narrower than in controls, and network structure suggested an antigen-experienced repertoire with only a slight naive shift after ART.

Details on this clone: The clone's antigen remains unknown. Base qualities are not at hand, and no much larger clone is one base apart.

The immunoSEQ hsTCRB v3.0 assay was used at survey level resolution for TRB variable region sequencing. A depth of roughly 35,000-50,000 T-cell genomes per sample was targeted for TRB sequencing. Pooled TRB libraries were sequenced on an Illumina MiSeq with a v3 150-cycle kit. The study's own analysis went as follows. Analysis of repertoires was carried out in R inside a reproducible Nextflow workflow spanning QC, data transformation and analysis. LymphoSeq2, an R package for AIRR-Seq data exploration, was used to implement custom analyses. A handful of samples that produced fewer than 5000 total TRB sequences were removed, so 150 to 200 HIV repertoires were analyzed. Among the 180 to 200 HIV repertoires that were kept, 59 were collected before ART initiation and more than 120 were collected after ART initiation. Repertoires were downsampled to 5000 TRB nucleotide sequences, and summary statistics were averaged over 100 downsampling iterations. TRB sequences were retained for analysis only if CDR3 regions of at least seven amino acids were present. Diversity was assessed using a clonality score derived from Shannon entropy and using the Gini coefficient. In repertoire networks, the top 5000 CDR3 amino acid sequences were linked whenever an edit distance of one separated two sequences. For TRB CDR3 amino acid sequences, GLIPH2 was used to predict antigen specificity groups and MHC restriction. To flag known associations with CMV, EBV, HIV or tissue antigens, CDR3 amino acid sequences were compared against VDJdb and McPAS-TCR. Pre-ART, post-ART and control groups were compared with Wilcoxon signed-rank tests and Holm-Bonferroni correction. TCRdb's version of the immuneACCESS table is confined to in-frame rearrangements and falls short of the full clone set. An unresolved V gene accounts for under half of the shortfall where checked; the remainder is of unknown origin. The V and J calls and clone size come from that table; D and trimming were worked out from the DNA. This sample comprises roughly 16,000 clones, more than 65% of them detected only once. The leading ten clones occupy less than 9.5% of the sample.

From the germline V gene, CDR1 is LGHNA and CDR2 is YSLEER. Unmatched junction bases come to 6, with V trimmed by 4 bases and J by 5 bases. From its cysteine to its phenylalanine, the CDR3 spans 15 amino acids. Just the 45-base CDR3 DNA is kept, in frame starting at base 1. Participants were included only if at least one PBMC sample before ART initiation and at least two post-ART samples were available. All participants with HIV were treated in the United States of America. Before DNA extraction, cryopreserved samples of about 0.95-11 million PBMC were thawed and then washed. At the time of the earliest PBMC sample, participants with HIV were aged between roughly 23 and 60 years. PBMC samples from each participant spanned 1-4 timepoints before ART initiation and 2-8 timepoints after ART initiation, with a median of 7 samples. Serial HIV viral load, CD4+ T-cell count, ART history and demographic data were obtained for every participant. Genomic DNA was extracted from unsorted PBMC with a Qiagen kit on a QIAcube, with processing performed in batches of 12 samples.

This specimen was unsorted PBMCs, taken at the start of antiretroviral therapy. This sequence uses TRBV4-3 and TRBJ2-7; 12 junctional bases match TRBD2. The sequence was collected from a man aged 25-40 years with HIV. The nucleotide sequence is TGCGCCAGCAGCCGTACTAGCGGGGGGTCGGACGAGCAGTACTTC. It is translated as CASSRTSGGSDEQYF.